The rows below give T cell receptor beta chains drawn from one sample of a study of graft-versus-host responses after intestinal transplantation. Their recognized antigens are unknown. Sequenced by immunoSEQ multiplex PCR; TCRdb stores in-frame clones only, minus some. The table records roughly 120,000 clones, roughly 96% of them present only once. The sequencing used unstimulated CD8+ T cells sorted from spleen or lymph node cells, collected before intestinal transplant. Receptor source: a human donor who received an intestinal transplant. Each CDR3 is given with its conserved first and last residue. Fields, in order: V gene, clone size, D gene, J gene, CDR3 DNA, CDR3 protein. D genes are given only for firm matches. Only part of the rows carry a size: once, few, many, or a class if the clone is expanded.

v_call: TRBV9
clone_size: .
d_call: .
j_call: TRBJ2-7
cdr3_nt: TGTGCCAGCAGCGCAGGGGGACTTAACTACGAGCAGTACTTC
cdr3_aa: CASSAGGLNYEQYF

v_call: TRBV7-9
clone_size: .
d_call: TRBD1
j_call: TRBJ1-1
cdr3_nt: TGTGCCAGCAGCCCCGTGATAGGGGGCAACACTGAAGCTTTCTTT
cdr3_aa: CASSPVIGGNTEAFF

v_call: TRBV18
clone_size: once
d_call: .
j_call: TRBJ1-1
cdr3_nt: TGTGCCAGCTCACCAAGGGACGGGTGGGAAGCTTTCTTT
cdr3_aa: CASSPRDGWEAFF

v_call: TRBV30
clone_size: .
d_call: .
j_call: TRBJ2-5
cdr3_nt: TGTGCCCGCATCACAGTCCAAGAGACCCAGTACTTC
cdr3_aa: CARITVQETQYF

v_call: TRBV7-8
clone_size: .
d_call: .
j_call: TRBJ1-3
cdr3_nt: TGTGCCAGCAGCCTCCAAGGAAACACCATATATTTT
cdr3_aa: CASSLQGNTIYF

v_call: TRBV19
clone_size: .
d_call: TRBD1
j_call: TRBJ1-5
cdr3_nt: TGTGCCAGTAGTATGGGACAGGGCCCCAATCAGCCCCAGCATTTT
cdr3_aa: CASSMGQGPNQPQHF

v_call: TRBV6-5
clone_size: .
d_call: .
j_call: TRBJ2-7
cdr3_nt: TGTGCCAGCAGTCACCGGGCCGAGGACTACGAGCAGTACTTC
cdr3_aa: CASSHRAEDYEQYF

v_call: TRBV4-2
clone_size: .
d_call: .
j_call: TRBJ2-7
cdr3_nt: TGTGCCAGCAGCCCCCCAGGAAGTCGCGCCTACGAGCAGTACTTC
cdr3_aa: CASSPPGSRAYEQYF

v_call: TRBV4-1
clone_size: .
d_call: .
j_call: TRBJ2-7
cdr3_nt: TGCGCCAGCAGCCATTTCAAGGGGGGGGTTAGCTCCTACGAGCAGTACTTC
cdr3_aa: CASSHFKGGVSSYEQYF

v_call: TRBV11-2
clone_size: .
d_call: TRBD1
j_call: TRBJ2-7
cdr3_nt: TGTGCCAGCAGCCCAGGGGGCCAGCAGTACTTC
cdr3_aa: CASSPGGQQYF

v_call: TRBV15
clone_size: .
d_call: TRBD1
j_call: TRBJ2-7
cdr3_nt: TGTGCCACCAGCGGGTACCGGGACAGGGGACCCTACGAGCAGTACTTC
cdr3_aa: CATSGYRDRGPYEQYF

v_call: TRBV10-3
clone_size: .
d_call: TRBD2
j_call: TRBJ2-7
cdr3_nt: TGTGCCATCAGTGATAGCGGGCCTTTCTCCTACGAGCAGTACTTC
cdr3_aa: CAISDSGPFSYEQYF

v_call: TRBV18
clone_size: .
d_call: .
j_call: TRBJ2-1
cdr3_nt: TGTGCCAGCTCACCTCCAAGGGCCACCACCTACAATGAGCAGTTCTTC
cdr3_aa: CASSPPRATTYNEQFF

v_call: TRBV5-1
clone_size: once
d_call: TRBD1
j_call: TRBJ2-7
cdr3_nt: TGCGCCAGCAGCCCAGGACAGGGGGTGGGCTACGAGCAGTACTTC
cdr3_aa: CASSPGQGVGYEQYF

v_call: TRBV7-2
clone_size: .
d_call: .
j_call: TRBJ1-6
cdr3_nt: TGTGCCAGCAGCGCCGAGGTCGGGGCAAACTATAATTCACCCCTCCACTTT
cdr3_aa: CASSAEVGANYNSPLHF

v_call: TRBV27
clone_size: .
d_call: .
j_call: TRBJ2-7
cdr3_nt: TGTGCCAGCAGCCAGATCACAGGGTTGGGGCAGTACTTC
cdr3_aa: CASSQITGLGQYF

v_call: TRBV19
clone_size: .
d_call: TRBD2
j_call: TRBJ2-7
cdr3_nt: TGTGCCAGTAGTATAGATATTGGTACTAGCGGGAGAAGCACGTCCTACGAGCAGTACTTC
cdr3_aa: CASSIDIGTSGRSTSYEQYF

v_call: TRBV5-6
clone_size: .
d_call: .
j_call: TRBJ2-2
cdr3_nt: TGTGCCAGCAGCTTGGAAGGGCGGGTCACCGGGGAGCTGTTTTTT
cdr3_aa: CASSLEGRVTGELFF

v_call: TRBV30
clone_size: .
d_call: TRBD2
j_call: TRBJ2-7
cdr3_nt: TGTGCCTGGAGCGGGGGGGTCCGTGGCGAGCAGTACTTC
cdr3_aa: CAWSGGVRGEQYF

v_call: TRBV28
clone_size: .
d_call: .
j_call: TRBJ2-5
cdr3_nt: TGTGCCAGCAGTTTACAACAGGGAGATTGGGAGACCCAGTACTTC
cdr3_aa: CASSLQQGDWETQYF

v_call: TRBV7-8
clone_size: .
d_call: TRBD2
j_call: TRBJ2-5
cdr3_nt: TGTGCCAGCAGCTTCCCCCCCCCTTCTAGCGGGAGGCCCGGGTTGATAGGAACCCAGTACTTC
cdr3_aa: CASSFPPPSSGRPGLIGTQYF

v_call: TRBV28
clone_size: .
d_call: TRBD1
j_call: TRBJ2-5
cdr3_nt: TGTGCCAGCAGTTCCGGACAGGGGGCCGAGACCCAGTACTTC
cdr3_aa: CASSSGQGAETQYF

v_call: TRBV29-1
clone_size: .
d_call: .
j_call: TRBJ2-7
cdr3_nt: TGCAGCGTTGAAGACACTTACGAGCAGTACTTC
cdr3_aa: CSVEDTYEQYF

v_call: TRBV25-1
clone_size: once
d_call: .
j_call: TRBJ1-1
cdr3_nt: TGTGCCAGCAGTGAATGGGGAGCGAACACTGAAGCTTTCTTT
cdr3_aa: CASSEWGANTEAFF

v_call: TRBV19
clone_size: .
d_call: TRBD1
j_call: TRBJ1-4
cdr3_nt: TGTGCCAGTAGTATAGATCGGGCAGGGGGACGTGCAACTAATGAAAAACTGTTTTTT
cdr3_aa: CASSIDRAGGRATNEKLFF

v_call: TRBV4-2
clone_size: once
d_call: TRBD2
j_call: TRBJ2-7
cdr3_nt: TGTGCCAGCAGCCAAAATAGCGGGAGGGGTACCGAGCAGTACTTC
cdr3_aa: CASSQNSGRGTEQYF

v_call: TRBV18
clone_size: .
d_call: .
j_call: TRBJ1-2
cdr3_nt: TGTGCCAGCTCACCAATCTATGGCTACACCTTC
cdr3_aa: CASSPIYGYTF